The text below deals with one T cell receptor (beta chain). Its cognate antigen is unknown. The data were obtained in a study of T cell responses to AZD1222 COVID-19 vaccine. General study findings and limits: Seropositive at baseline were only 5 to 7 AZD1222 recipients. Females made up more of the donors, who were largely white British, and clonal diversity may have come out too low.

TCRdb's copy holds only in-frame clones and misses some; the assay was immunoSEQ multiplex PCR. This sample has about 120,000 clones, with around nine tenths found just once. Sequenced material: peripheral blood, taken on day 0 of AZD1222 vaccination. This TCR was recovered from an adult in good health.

This CDR3 reads CASSAGGSPLHF. DNA for the CDR3: TGTGCCAGCAGTGCGGGCGGTTCACCCCTCCACTTT. The chain recombines TRBV2 with TRBJ1-6; the D is unclear. V was pared by 4 bases and J by 9 bases, with 7 bases between. The length of the CDR3 is 12 residues. CDR1 is SNHLY, CDR2 FYNNEI, per germline.